What follows are 18 T cell receptor beta chains derived from one specimen sequenced in a study of T cells in Graves' hyperthyroidism and ophthalmopathy. TCR beta CDR3 region amplification was performed from RNA transcripts. HTBI primers were employed in a first-round RT-PCR of the TCR CDR3. TCRdb used MiXCR to reprocess the multiplex PCR reads, holding one entry per CDR3 protein. The sample yields about 760,000 distinct CDR3 sequences, over 35% seen once. Sample: blood. These receptors originate from a woman aged 40 to 50 with Graves' hyperthyroidism.

The V and J genes are TRBV10-3 and TRBJ2-3; the match to TRBD2 covers 7 bases. Trimming cost V 9 bases and J 5 bases; bases outside gene matches: 11. The CDR3 totals 14 residues. Germline-derived CDR1 and CDR2 are ENHRY and SYGVKD. CDR3 amino acids: CAITSAIRGDTQYF. In DNA, the CDR3 is TGTGCCATAACTAGCGCCATCCGCGGAGATACGCAGTATTTT.

This clonotype has more than one count but fewer than ten. The chain recombines TRBV2 with TRBJ2-3; D uncertain. V lost 4 bases, J lost 2 bases, and 10 bases lay in between. The CDR3 sequence is 14 residues long. Germline V gene lookup returns CDR1 SNHLY and CDR2 FYNNEI. The CDR3 here is CASSAIQNTDTQYF. In DNA, the CDR3 is TGTGCCAGCAGTGCCATACAGAACACAGATACGCAGTATTTT.

Concerning this clonotype: This may be a read error: a much more frequent sequence differs by one nucleotide. The chain is built from TRBV7-2 and TRBJ2-2; 7 bases are shared with TRBD2. There are 16 residues in the CDR3. V shed 5 bases and J 7 bases; nucleotides not matched to a gene: 13. The germline V gene has CDR1 SGHTA and CDR2 FQGNSA. This chain's CDR3 is CASSRIGGGGSGELFF. CDR3 DNA: TGTGCCAGCAGCCGAATTGGAGGAGGCGGGAGCGGGGAGCTGTTTTTT.

For this clonotype: Just one base apart from a much larger clone, this may be a read error. This chain connects TRBV6-5 to TRBJ1-6; the D gene is possibly TRBD1 (6 bases). The CDR3 length is 12 residues. V was trimmed by 7 bases and J by 11 bases, leaving 12 bases between them. CDR1 MNHEY and CDR2 SVGAGI come from the germline V gene. CDR3 sequence: CASKQGDPPLHF. CDR3 sequence (DNA): TGTGCCAGCAAACAGGGCGATCCACCCCTCCACTTT.

This clonotype was detected many times. This chain links TRBV7-9 with TRBJ1-5; D is undetermined. The CDR3 contains 14 residues. V lost 5 bases to trimming and J lost 3 bases, with 11 bases between them. The germline CDR1 and CDR2 sequences are SEHNR and FQNEAQ (reference sequence). CDR3 sequence (DNA): TGTGCCAGCAGCCCGGACGGATTCAATCAGCCCCAGCATTTT. Protein sequence: CASSPDGFNQPQHF. The full variable domain, with the rest looked up from reference TRBV7-9 and TRBJ1-5, is DTGVSQNPRHKITKRGQNVTFRCDPISEHNRLYWYRQTLGQGPEFLTYFQNEAQLEKSRLLSDRFSAERPKGSFSTLEIQRTEQGDSAMYLCASSPDGFNQPQHFGDGTRLSIL.

V usage is TRBV12-3 or TRBV12-4 and J usage is TRBJ1-2; no clear D gene. V lost 3 bases and J 9 bases, leaving 11 bases between the germline ends. The CDR3 is made up of 12 amino acids. CDR3 region: CASSFELRSYTF. DNA of the CDR3: TGTGCCAGCAGTTTTGAACTAAGAAGCTACACCTTC.

The J gene is TRBJ1-2, the V gene TRBV5-1; perhaps TRBD1 as D (6 bases). Germline CDR1 SGHRS, CDR2 YFSETQ. This CDR3 has 15 residues. V lost 4 bases and J lost 4, with 17 bases in between. This chain's CDR3 is CASSQEGDKAYGYTF. In DNA, the CDR3 is TGCGCCAGCAGCCAAGAGGGGGACAAGGCCTATGGCTACACCTTC.

J is TRBJ2-6 and V is TRBV25-1, with D perhaps TRBD2 (7 bases). Deletions cut 7 bases from V and 1 base from J, with 17 bases between. Germline V gives CDR1 MGHDK, CDR2 SYGVNS. This CDR3 is built from 17 residues. The CDR3 region is CASMSEGGGSGANVLTF. The CDR3 DNA reads TGTGCCAGCATGAGCGAGGGAGGGGGTTCTGGGGCCAACGTCCTGACTTTC.

This clonotype has ten or more counts. The chain carries TRBV29-1 and TRBJ2-7; 10 nucleotides agree with TRBD1. The V gene's germline CDR1 is SQVTM and CDR2 ANQGSEA. This CDR3 has 13 residues. With V trimmed by 4 bases and J by 2 bases, 2 bases remained unmatched. For the CDR3, the DNA is TGCAGCGTTGTAGGACAGGGGGCCTACGAGCAGTACTTC. Its translation: CSVVGQGAYEQYF.

J is TRBJ2-7 and V is TRBV6-5; possible D gene TRBD1, 6 bases. Germline values: CDR1 MNHEY, CDR2 SVGAGI. Trimming took off 3 bases at V and 5 bases at J, with 14 bases between the two ends. The CDR3 consists of 14 residues. In DNA form, the CDR3 reads TGTGCCAGCAGTTATCGTGGACAGTACCACGAGCAGTACTTC. This codes for CASSYRGQYHEQYF.

This clonotype was picked up a small number of times. V is TRBV2 and J is TRBJ1-6, with D tentatively TRBD1 (6 bases). The CDR3 extends over 15 amino acids. In germline, CDR1 is SNHLY, CDR2 FYNNEI. Trimming pared 6 bases from V and 8 bases from J, leaving 17 bases between. CDR3 loop: CASRTPPQGYSPLHF. CDR3 sequence (DNA): TGTGCCAGCAGGACCCCGCCGCAGGGGTATTCACCCCTCCACTTT. Full variable domain (rest looked up from reference TRBV2 and TRBJ1-6): EPEVTQTPSHQVTQMGQEVILRCVPISNHLYFYWYRQILGQKVEFLVSFYNNEISEKSEIFDDQFSVERPDGSNFTLKIRSTKLEDSAMYFCASRTPPQGYSPLHFGNGTRLTVT.

In regard to this clonotype: This may be a read error: a much more frequent sequence differs by one nucleotide. The gene calls are TRBV29-1 and TRBJ1-2; possibly TRBD1 for D (5 bases). The CDR3 runs to 11 residues. Germline CDR1 SQVTM, CDR2 ANQGSEA. The CDR3 sequence is CSVDKGNGYAF. CDR3 DNA sequence: TGCAGCGTTGACAAGGGGAATGGCTACGCCTTC.

This clonotype has a handful of counts. This chain uses TRBV12-3 or TRBV12-4 with TRBJ1-2; 7 nucleotides match TRBD1. V dropped 7 bases and J dropped 2; count of bases not matched to a gene: 4. The CDR3 is 13 residues long. Here the CDR3 reads CASTTQGNYGYTF. In DNA form, the CDR3 reads TGTGCCAGCACCACACAGGGGAACTATGGCTACACCTTC.

This clonotype was observed at least ten times. V and J are TRBV10-3 and TRBJ2-5, with 8 bases that match TRBD2. This CDR3 comprises 13 residues. Germline-derived CDR1 and CDR2 are ENHRY and SYGVKD. The V segment lost 11 bases and the J segment 5 bases; nucleotides outside the gene matches: 10. CDR3 loop: CAVAGSVGETQYF. Written as DNA, the CDR3 is TGTGCCGTAGCGGGGTCCGTCGGGGAGACCCAGTACTTC.

In this sample, this clonotype turned up many times. The chain has TRBV24-1 and TRBJ1-3; no firm D call. The germline V gene has CDR1 KGHDR and CDR2 SFDVKD. This CDR3 spans 15 amino acids. Trimming cost V 8 bases and J 0 bases, with 13 bases left between them. The CDR3 reads CATTRLFASGNTIYF. The CDR3 DNA reads as TGTGCCACCACGAGACTCTTCGCCTCTGGAAACACCATATATTTT.

As to this clonotype: One end of the junction is discordant with germline, which a read error may explain. The V gene is TRBV2, the J gene TRBJ2-3, with a weak D call TRBD2 (5 bases). CDR1 and CDR2 (germline): SNHLY, FYNNEI. There are 13 residues in the CDR3. CDR3 residues: CASSGGLVDTRYF. The CDR3 nucleotides are TGTGCCAGCAGTGGAGGGCTGGTGGATACGCGGTATTTT.

In this sample, this clonotype turned up a few times. The CDR3 nucleotides are TGTGCCACCGGCGGTGGGACAGGGGGCACCGGGGAGCTGTTTTTT. It encodes CATGGGTGGTGELFF. The chain uses TRBV24-1 and TRBJ2-2, with 11 bases identical to TRBD1. After removal of 9 bases from V and 4 bases from J, the junction contained 6 bases not matched to a gene. The CDR3 has 15 residues. Germline V CDR1 and CDR2: KGHDR, SFDVKD.

Comment on this clonotype: This could be a read error, since a much larger clone is one nucleotide away. The chain links TRBV19 to TRBJ1-6, with D perhaps TRBD1 (6 bases). With 5 bases removed from V and 9 bases from J, the gap between germline ends came to 23 bases. Germline V gene lookup returns CDR1 LNHDA and CDR2 SQIVND (reference sequence). The length of the CDR3 is 17 residues. The CDR3 sequence is CASSSRVRTVSSSPLHF. CDR3 in DNA: TGTGCCAGTAGTTCCCGTGTCAGGACAGTGTCTAGTTCACCCCTCCACTTT.